Presented here are 15 T cell receptor beta chains from one specimen sequenced in a study of beta chain features in type 1 diabetes. The study's findings and limits: Type 1 diabetes patients showed a moderate but significant shortening of TCRB CDR3s in all four CD4+ subsets.

Reverse transcription of all isolated RNA meant that expressed TCRB transcripts were sequenced. The protocol was immunoSEQ multiplex PCR, while the TCRdb copy is restricted to in-frame clones and leaves out a portion. The table includes 600,000 to 700,000 clones, around 11% detected once. Antigen specificity for these receptors is unknown. Material: naive CD4+ T cells from blood. The receptors stem from a man younger than 40 with type 1 diabetes.

The CDR3 is CASSPQTVTGYNQPQHF. The CDR3 DNA reads as TGTGCCAGCAGCCCCCAAACCGTAACAGGGTACAATCAGCCCCAGCATTTT. J is TRBJ1-5 and V is TRBV9, with a possible D match to TRBD1 (6 bases). Germline values: CDR1 SGDLS, CDR2 YYNGEE. V was cut by 4 bases and J by 3 bases, with 20 bases left in between. The length of the CDR3 is 17 residues.

The table lists this clone with a few counts. The chain links TRBV15 to TRBJ2-3; 8 bases agree with TRBD1. J lost 4 bases, V lost 5 bases, and 11 bases had no gene match. The CDR3 runs 16 residues. The germline V gene has CDR1 LNHNV and CDR2 YYDKDF (reference sequence). CDR3 protein: CATSWSGTGGADTQYF. CDR3 DNA: TGTGCCACCAGCTGGAGTGGGACAGGAGGTGCAGATACGCAGTATTTT.

This clone was found a few times. The chain employs TRBV4-3 and TRBJ1-2, with D unresolved. The CDR3 has 13 residues. Germline-derived CDR1 and CDR2 are LGHNA and YSLEER. With 0 bases removed from V and 5 bases from J, the gap between germline ends came to 7 bases. The CDR3 sequence is CASSQEISYGYTF. The CDR3 DNA follows: TGCGCCAGCAGCCAAGAGATCAGTTATGGCTACACCTTC.

This clone was picked up a small number of times. The V gene is TRBV14, the J gene TRBJ1-6, with D hard to call. Germline V CDR1 and CDR2: SGHDN, FVKESK. The CDR3 length is 14 residues. Trimming removed 1 base at V and 11 bases at J, with 12 bases between. In DNA, the CDR3 is TGTGCCAGCAGCCAAGTAACGGGGAGGGCACCCCTCCACTTT. It translates to CASSQVTGRAPLHF.

This clone was recorded a few times. Other DNA sequences within the sample encode an identical CDR3. The rearrangement links TRBV5-1 to TRBJ1-3; 7 bases line up with TRBD1. In germline, CDR1 is SGHRS, CDR2 YFSETQ. The CDR3 runs 14 residues. The V and J ends lost 3 bases and 4 bases, in that order; junction bases with no gene match: 4. The CDR3 nucleotides are TGCGCCAGCAGCTCTGACAGGGCCGGAAACACCATATATTTT. It is translated as CASSSDRAGNTIYF.

This clone was detected a few times. This chain links TRBV9 with TRBJ1-6; D uncertain. V lost 2 bases and J lost 5, with 14 bases in between. The CDR3 runs to 16 residues. Germline values: CDR1 SGDLS, CDR2 YYNGEE. In DNA, the CDR3 is TGTGCCAGCAGCGTCCGCGCCGGAGGTGATAATTCACCCCTCCACTTT. Translating it yields CASSVRAGGDNSPLHF.

The chain uses TRBV7-9 and TRBJ1-4, with D unclear. The CDR3 extends over 15 amino acids. Trimming shortened V by 1 base and J by 6 bases, and 12 bases separated the two germline ends. Germline V gives CDR1 SEHNR, CDR2 FQNEAQ (reference sequence). The CDR3 region is CASSLEPGWDEKLFF. The DNA for the CDR3 is TGTGCCAGCAGCTTAGAGCCGGGTTGGGATGAAAAACTGTTTTTT.

This clone was picked up a small number of times. The rearrangement joins TRBV4-3 to TRBJ1-1; 7 positions agree with TRBD1. Germline V gene lookup returns CDR1 LGHNA and CDR2 YSLEER. V dropped 0 bases and J dropped 4; count of bases not matched to a gene: 5. The length of the CDR3 is 15 residues. The CDR3 DNA sequence: TGCGCCAGCAGCCAAGATAGGCAGGGGGGCACTGAAGCTTTCTTT. This translates into CASSQDRQGGTEAFF.

This clone occurred a few times. The chain combines TRBV11-2 with TRBJ1-2; 9 bases agree with TRBD1. The V gene's germline CDR1 is SGHAT and CDR2 FQNNGV. The V gene end was trimmed by 4 bases and the J gene end by 4 bases; junction bases not matched to a gene: 4. This CDR3 comprises 14 residues. CDR3 coding DNA: TGTGCCAGCAGCTCGGGACAGGGCGGCTATGGCTACACCTTC. Its translation: CASSSGQGGYGYTF.

The chain employs TRBV18 and TRBJ1-2; 7 nucleotides match TRBD1. The CDR3 loop spans 14 amino acids. The germline V gene has CDR1 KGHSH and CDR2 LQKENI. With 0 bases clipped from V and 5 bases from J, the junction kept 3 bases outside the gene matches. In nucleotides, the CDR3 is TGTGCCAGCTCACCACCTGACAGGGCTTATGGCTACACCTTC. This gives the protein CASSPPDRAYGYTF.

The genes are TRBV9 and TRBJ2-3, with 9 bases aligning to TRBD2. Germline CDR1 is SGDLS and CDR2 is YYNGEE. This CDR3 comprises 18 residues. The trim removed 0 bases at V and 0 bases at J, leaving 8 bases unmatched. CDR3: CASSVGSSGGTSTDTQYF. In nucleotides, the CDR3 is TGTGCCAGCAGCGTAGGATCGAGCGGGGGGACTAGCACAGATACGCAGTATTTT.

This clone was recorded a few times. This chain connects TRBV15 to TRBJ2-3; unclear D gene. Germline-derived CDR1 and CDR2 are LNHNV and YYDKDF (reference sequence). This CDR3 is built from 12 residues. The V gene lost 1 base and the J gene lost 6 bases, with 5 bases spanning the gap. This CDR3 reads CATSRGMDTQYF. The CDR3 DNA sequence: TGTGCCACCAGCAGAGGGATGGATACGCAGTATTTT.

This chain joins TRBV29-1 and TRBJ2-7; a weak D match, TRBD2 (6 bases). This CDR3 contains 12 residues. Looked up from germline, CDR1 is SQVTM and CDR2 is ANQGSEA. Trimming took 4 bases from V and 1 from J, leaving 8 bases between them. The CDR3 DNA sequence: TGCAGCGTTGCAGGGACTTCCTACGAGCAGTACTTC. Translated: CSVAGTSYEQYF.

This clone was counted between two and nine times. Additional DNA sequences in this sample encode the identical CDR3. The J gene is TRBJ1-1, the V gene TRBV19; 9 nucleotides match TRBD1. With 4 bases clipped from V and 1 base from J, the junction kept 1 base outside the gene matches. The CDR3 sequence is 14 residues long. The germline V gene encodes CDR1 LNHDA and CDR2 SQIVND (reference sequence). The CDR3 DNA sequence: TGTGCCAGTAGTAGGGGACAGGGGAACACTGAAGCTTTCTTT. Its translation is CASSRGQGNTEAFF.

The chain carries TRBV27 and TRBJ1-2; 10 bases are a match to TRBD1. The germline gives CDR1 MNHEY, CDR2 SMNVEV (reference sequence). The V and J ends lost 4 bases and 8 bases, in that order; junction bases with no gene match: 7. The CDR3 length is 14 residues. The CDR3 DNA reads TGTGCCAGCAGTTCCTTTGGGACAGGGGACGGCTACACCTTC. Translation gives CASSSFGTGDGYTF.